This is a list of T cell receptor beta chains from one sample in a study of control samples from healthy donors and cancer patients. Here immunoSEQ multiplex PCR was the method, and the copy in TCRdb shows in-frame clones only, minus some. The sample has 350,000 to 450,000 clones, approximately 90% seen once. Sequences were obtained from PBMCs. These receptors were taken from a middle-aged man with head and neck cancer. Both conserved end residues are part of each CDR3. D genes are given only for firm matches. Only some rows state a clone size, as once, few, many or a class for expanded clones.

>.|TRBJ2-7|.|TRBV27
CASRRDRGREQYF
TGTGCCAGCAGGCGGGACAGAGGTCGTGAGCAGTACTTC
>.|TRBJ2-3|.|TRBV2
CASSELGSTDTQYF
TGTGCCAGCAGTGAATTGGGGAGCACAGATACGCAGTATTTT
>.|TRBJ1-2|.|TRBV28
CASRPSPDGYTF
TGTGCCAGCAGGCCATCGCCAGATGGCTACACCTTC
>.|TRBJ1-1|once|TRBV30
CAWTDQYTEAFF
TGTGCCTGGACAGACCAATACACTGAAGCTTTCTTT
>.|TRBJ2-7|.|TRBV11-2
CASSLDGTTYEQYF
TGTGCCAGCAGCTTAGATGGGACAACCTACGAGCAGTACTTC
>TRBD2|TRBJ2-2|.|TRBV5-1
CASSLDRTRRLAGEEAGELFF
TGCGCCAGCAGCTTAGACCGTACAAGAAGACTAGCGGGAGAGGAGGCCGGGGAGCTGTTTTTT
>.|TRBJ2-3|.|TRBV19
CASSITSSDTQYF
TGTGCCAGTAGTATTACTAGCTCAGATACGCAGTATTTT
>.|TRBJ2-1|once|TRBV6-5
CASSYSRLGFF
TGTGCCAGCAGTTACTCAAGGTTGGGGTTCTTC
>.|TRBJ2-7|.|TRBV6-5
CASSPSRGPYEQYF
TGTGCCAGCAGTCCCTCGAGGGGACCGTACGAGCAGTACTTC
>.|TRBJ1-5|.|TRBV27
CASSASGVWYGNQPQHF
TGTGCCAGCAGTGCCTCAGGGGTGTGGTATGGCAATCAGCCCCAGCATTTT
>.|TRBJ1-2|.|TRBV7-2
CASSATEVNGYTF
TGTGCCAGCAGCGCAACGGAGGTGAATGGCTACACCTTC
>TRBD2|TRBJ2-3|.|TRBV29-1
CSVRGGTSGRTDTQYF
TGCAGCGTCCGAGGGGGTACTAGCGGGCGCACAGATACGCAGTATTTT
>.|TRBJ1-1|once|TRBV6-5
CASSMDPHEEAFF
TGTGCCAGCAGTATGGACCCACATGAGGAAGCTTTCTTT
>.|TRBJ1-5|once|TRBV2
CASSESQGLNQPQHF
TGTGCCAGCAGTGAATCTCAGGGGCTCAATCAGCCCCAGCATTTT
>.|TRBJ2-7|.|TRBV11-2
CASSRESYYSYEQYF
TGTGCCAGCAGCCGAGAATCTTACTACTCCTACGAGCAGTACTTC
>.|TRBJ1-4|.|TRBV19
CASSKVAGSNEKLFF
TGTGCCAGTAGTAAGGTTGCGGGGTCCAATGAAAAACTGTTTTTT
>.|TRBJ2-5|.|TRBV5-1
CASSSLGSAEQETQYF
TGCGCCAGCAGCTCCCTTGGGTCAGCGGAACAAGAGACCCAGTACTTC
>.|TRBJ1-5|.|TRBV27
CASRQGDQPQHF
TGTGCCAGCAGGCAGGGTGATCAGCCCCAGCATTTT
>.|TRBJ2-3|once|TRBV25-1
CASSESATDTQYF
TGTGCCAGCAGTGAATCGGCTACAGATACGCAGTATTTT
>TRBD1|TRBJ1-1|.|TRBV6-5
CASKGQGAANTEAFF
TGTGCCAGTAAGGGACAGGGGGCGGCGAACACTGAAGCTTTCTTT